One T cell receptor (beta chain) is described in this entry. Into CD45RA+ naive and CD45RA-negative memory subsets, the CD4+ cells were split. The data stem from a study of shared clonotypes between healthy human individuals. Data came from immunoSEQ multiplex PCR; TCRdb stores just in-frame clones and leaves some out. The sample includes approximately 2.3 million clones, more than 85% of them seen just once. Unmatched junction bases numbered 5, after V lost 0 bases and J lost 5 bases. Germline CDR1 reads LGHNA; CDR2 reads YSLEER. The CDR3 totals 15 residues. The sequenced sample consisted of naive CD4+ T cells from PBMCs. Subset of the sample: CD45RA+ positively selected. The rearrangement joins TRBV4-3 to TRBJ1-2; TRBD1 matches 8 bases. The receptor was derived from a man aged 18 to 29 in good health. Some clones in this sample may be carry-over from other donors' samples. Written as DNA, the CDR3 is TGCGCCAGCAGCCAAGACCCAGGGGGCGCGTATGGCTACACCTTC. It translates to CASSQDPGGAYGYTF.